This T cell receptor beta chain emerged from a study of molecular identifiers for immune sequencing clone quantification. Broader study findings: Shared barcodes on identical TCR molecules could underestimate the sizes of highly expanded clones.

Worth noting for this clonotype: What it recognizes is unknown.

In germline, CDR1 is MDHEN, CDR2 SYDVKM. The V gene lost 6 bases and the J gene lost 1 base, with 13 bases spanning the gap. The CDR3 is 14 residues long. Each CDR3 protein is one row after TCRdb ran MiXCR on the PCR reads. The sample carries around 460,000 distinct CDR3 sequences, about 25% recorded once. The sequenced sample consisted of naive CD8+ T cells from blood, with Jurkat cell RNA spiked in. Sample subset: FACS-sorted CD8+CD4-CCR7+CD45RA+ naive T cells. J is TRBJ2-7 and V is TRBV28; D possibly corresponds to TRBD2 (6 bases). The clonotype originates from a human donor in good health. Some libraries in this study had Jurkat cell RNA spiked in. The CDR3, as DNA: TGTGCCAGCAGCCGAACGGACTATTCCTACGAGCAGTACTTC. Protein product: CASSRTDYSYEQYF.